These 29 T cell receptor beta chains came from one sample sequenced in a study of blood T cell repertoires in COVID-19. Libraries were prepared by immunoSEQ multiplex PCR; TCRdb keeps only in-frame clonotypes and omits some of them. The data show 270,000 or so clones, with roughly 84% seen just once and about 3.4% held by the top ten. Sequencing was carried out using peripheral blood. These receptors all come from a woman aged 18-35 years with acute or convalescent COVID-19.

V gene TRBV19 combines with J gene TRBJ1-2, with 8 bases lining up with TRBD1. Germline CDR1 and CDR2: LNHDA and SQIVND (reference sequence). V shed 5 bases and J 4 bases; nucleotides not matched to a gene: 6. The CDR3 consists of 14 residues. The CDR3 here is CASSRQGQPYGYTF. CDR3 DNA sequence: TGTGCCAGTAGTCGACAGGGGCAACCCTATGGCTACACCTTC.

V gene TRBV5-8 combines with J gene TRBJ2-1, with TRBD1 matching over 8 bases. The CDR3 is 20 amino acids. CDR1 and CDR2 (germline): SGHTS, YDEGEE. With V trimmed by 3 bases and J by 0 bases, 17 bases remained unmatched. The CDR3 nucleotides read TGTGCCAGCAGCTCCGGGACAGGTATGCCGGGACTTATCTCCTACAATGAGCAGTTCTTC. The encoded protein is CASSSGTGMPGLISYNEQFF.

This sequence joins TRBV27 and TRBJ2-2, with 8 positions matching TRBD2. This CDR3 region has 15 residues. V shed 3 bases and J 2 bases; nucleotides not matched to a gene: 2. CDR1 is MNHEY and CDR2 is SMNVEV in the germline V gene (reference sequence). The CDR3 bases are TGTGCCAGCAGTTTTAGCGGGATTAACACCGGGGAGCTGTTTTTT. The encoded protein is CASSFSGINTGELFF.

J is TRBJ1-5 and V is TRBV25-1, with D perhaps TRBD1 (6 bases). This CDR3 spans 17 amino acids. The ends were cut back, 4 bases at V and 6 bases at J, with 22 bases in the middle. Germline assignment: CDR1 MGHDK and CDR2 SYGVNS. CDR3 amino acids: CASSVFIRGPQFQPQHF. CDR3 sequence (DNA): TGTGCCAGCAGTGTTTTCATCAGGGGCCCCCAATTTCAGCCCCAGCATTTT. Full variable domain (missing parts from reference TRBV25-1 and TRBJ1-5): EADIYQTPRYLVIGTGKKITLECSQTMGHDKMYWYQQDPGMELHLIHYSYGVNSTEKGDLSSESTVSRIRTEHFPLTLESARPSHTSQYLCASSVFIRGPQFQPQHFGDGTRLSIL.

This clone was found a few times. V usage is TRBV29-1 and J usage is TRBJ1-2, with 8 bases that match TRBD1. CDR1 SQVTM and CDR2 ANQGSEA come from the germline V gene. The length of the CDR3 is 12 residues. The junction had 7 bases not matched to a gene; V was cut back by 5 bases and J by 8 bases. This CDR3 reads CSVRQGPGGYTF. DNA of the CDR3: TGCAGCGTTCGACAGGGGCCCGGCGGCTACACCTTC.

V is TRBV6-5 and J is TRBJ1-2; D is undetermined. Germline V gene sequence: CDR1 MNHEY, CDR2 SVGAGI. V was shortened by 2 bases and J by 2 bases, with 6 bases between the two germline ends. CDR3 size: 13 residues. CDR3: CASSYVQNYGYTF. CDR3 nucleotide sequence: TGTGCCAGCAGTTACGTTCAAAACTATGGCTACACCTTC.

The chain has TRBV3-1 (or the pseudogene TRBV3-2) and TRBJ2-2; TRBD1 agrees at 8 bases. V shed 4 bases, J shed 1 base, and the junction held 5 bases outside the gene matches. CDR3 length: 16 residues. The germline gives CDR1 LGHDT, CDR2 YNNKEL (reference sequence). As DNA, the CDR3 is TGTGCCAGCAGCCGGACAGGGTACGGGAACACCGGGGAGCTGTTTTTT. Its translation: CASSRTGYGNTGELFF.

This chain uses TRBV7-8 with TRBJ1-5; D is unclear. V was cut by 5 bases and J by 5 bases, with 13 bases left in between. Looked up from germline, CDR1 is SGHVS and CDR2 is FQNEAQ. The CDR3 covers 14 residues. CDR3 amino acids: CASSNNGGHQPQHF. The CDR3 DNA reads TGTGCCAGCAGCAACAACGGAGGACATCAGCCCCAGCATTTT.

This chain connects TRBV7-8 to TRBJ1-4; D call uncertain. The CDR3 runs 18 residues. Germline CDR1 and CDR2: SGHVS and FQNEAQ. V gave up 2 bases and J gave up 0 bases, with 16 bases separating them. This chain's CDR3 is CASSLNIMVRATNEKLFF. The CDR3, as DNA: TGTGCCAGCAGCTTAAATATAATGGTCCGAGCAACTAATGAAAAACTGTTTTTT.

CDR3 nucleotides: TGTGCCAGCAGCAGAGAGACAGGGGGCTATGGCTACACCTTC. Translated, it gives CASSRETGGYGYTF. V is TRBV7-2 and J is TRBJ1-2; 9 positions match TRBD1. With V trimmed by 5 bases and J by 4 bases, 5 bases remained unmatched. The CDR3 consists of 14 residues. Germline CDR1 and CDR2: SGHTA and FQGNSA.

The CDR3 loop reads CASSVGSGGYEQYF. DNA for the CDR3: TGTGCCAGCAGCGTAGGATCCGGGGGCTACGAGCAGTACTTC. The rearrangement links TRBV9 to TRBJ2-7, with D maybe TRBD2 (6 bases). Per the germline V gene, CDR1 is SGDLS and CDR2 is YYNGEE. V gave up 0 bases and J gave up 3 bases, with 10 bases separating them. There are 14 residues in the CDR3.

V and J are TRBV19 and TRBJ2-1; 7 bases map to TRBD1. Germline V CDR1 and CDR2: LNHDA, SQIVND (reference sequence). The ends lost 9 bases at V and 2 bases at J; junction bases unmatched: 4. CDR3 size: 13 residues. For the CDR3, the DNA is TGTGCCAGCAGACAGGGAACCTACAATGAGCAGTTCTTC. It encodes CASRQGTYNEQFF.

Note on this clone: The identical CDR3 is also encoded by other nucleotide sequences in the sample. This rearrangement joins TRBV12-3 or TRBV12-4 to TRBJ1-2; D is ambiguous. The germline V and J ends were trimmed by 2 bases and 8 bases, with 9 bases remaining between them. There are 12 residues in the CDR3. The CDR3 DNA follows: TGTGCCAGCAGTTTATTCGGGTCCGGCTACACCTTC. Translating it yields CASSLFGSGYTF.

The chain uses TRBV7-8 and TRBJ2-5, with a weak D call TRBD1 (5 bases). V lost 0 bases and J lost 5, with 10 bases in between. The CDR3 sequence is 14 residues long. Germline assignment: CDR1 SGHVS and CDR2 FQNEAQ. The CDR3 reads CASSLALGRETQYF. The CDR3 coding sequence is TGTGCCAGCAGCTTAGCGCTGGGGCGTGAGACCCAGTACTTC.

This chain links TRBV6-5 with TRBJ1-1, with D perhaps TRBD1 (5 bases). Looked up from germline, CDR1 is MNHEY and CDR2 is SVGAGI. Deletions cut 8 bases from V and 3 bases from J, with 13 bases between. There are 13 residues in the CDR3. The CDR3 protein is CASQGGEDTEAFF. CDR3 sequence (DNA): TGTGCCAGCCAGGGAGGGGAAGACACTGAAGCTTTCTTT.

In DNA form, the CDR3 reads TGCGCCAGCAGTGCTGGGGGCTGGTGCAATCAGCCCCAGCATTTT. Translating it yields CASSAGGWCNQPQHF. This sequence joins TRBV10-1 and TRBJ1-5; a weak D match, TRBD1 (6 bases). The germline CDR1 and CDR2 sequences are WNHNN and SYGVQD (reference sequence). The CDR3 runs 15 residues. V shed 4 bases and J shed 2 bases, with 12 bases lying between them.

CDR3 region: CASSQDWASGGQGSEQYF. CDR3 sequence (DNA): TGCGCCAGCAGCCAAGATTGGGCTAGCGGAGGACAGGGTAGTGAGCAGTACTTC. The rearrangement uses TRBV4-3 and TRBJ2-7, with D perhaps matching TRBD1 (8 bases). The CDR3 consists of 18 residues. Trimming removed 0 bases from V and 7 bases from J, with 25 bases in between. The germline V gene has CDR1 LGHNA and CDR2 YSLEER.

V gene TRBV19 combines with J gene TRBJ2-1, with TRBD2 identical over 9 bases. This CDR3 comprises 19 residues. V shed 3 bases, J shed 0 bases, and the junction held 12 bases outside the gene matches. Germline CDR1 reads LNHDA; CDR2 reads SQIVND (reference sequence). CDR3: CASSIWLAGSLNSYNEQFF. CDR3 DNA sequence: TGTGCCAGTAGTATTTGGCTAGCGGGATCCTTAAACTCCTACAATGAGCAGTTCTTC.

The chain carries TRBV2 and TRBJ2-7, with D possibly being TRBD1 (6 bases). The V and J ends lost 6 bases and 3 bases respectively, with 12 bases between them. Germline V gene lookup returns CDR1 SNHLY and CDR2 FYNNEI. The CDR3 is 13 residues long. CDR3 residues: CASSDTGYYEQYF. The CDR3 nucleotides are TGTGCCAGCAGCGATACAGGGTACTACGAGCAGTACTTC.

The chain joins TRBV7-2 to TRBJ1-5; D not resolved. Germline loops: CDR1 SGHTA, CDR2 FQGNSA. This CDR3 region has 14 residues. V was clipped by 1 base and J by 7 bases, with 11 bases between them. CDR3 loop: CASSLGLEEQPQHF. The CDR3 DNA sequence: TGTGCCAGCAGCTTAGGGTTGGAGGAGCAGCCCCAGCATTTT.

Of note for this clone: Mismatch with germline at one junction end may stem from a read error. The chain combines TRBV7-9 with TRBJ2-7, with TRBD2 matching 10 bases. The CDR3 spans 15 residues. Germline CDR1 and CDR2: SEHNR and FQNEAQ (reference sequence). The CDR3 DNA reads TGTGCCAGCACCTTAGCGGGAGGCCCAGCCTACGAGCAGTACTTC. Protein product: CASTLAGGPAYEQYF. Full variable domain (rest looked up from reference TRBV7-9 and TRBJ2-7): DTGVSQNPRHKITKRGQNVTFRCDPISEHNRLYWYRQTLGQGPEFLTYFQNEAQLEKSRLLSDRFSAERPKGSFSTLEIQRTEQGDSAMYLCASTLAGGPAYEQYFGPGTRLTVT.

The V and J genes are TRBV20-1 and TRBJ2-7; TRBD2 is a possible D gene (5 bases). This CDR3 contains 10 residues. Trimming shortened V by 5 bases and J by 7 bases, and 9 bases separated the two germline ends. Germline loops: CDR1 DFQATT, CDR2 SNEGSKA (reference sequence). As DNA, the CDR3 is TGCAGTGCTTCCTGGGAGGAGCAGTACTTC. It translates to CSASWEEQYF.

Details on this clone: The same CDR3 is also encoded by other DNA sequences in this sample. The genes are TRBV4-3 and TRBJ2-1; 9 nucleotides line up with TRBD2. The V segment lost 0 bases and the J segment 2 bases; nucleotides outside the gene matches: 2. Germline values: CDR1 LGHNA, CDR2 YSLEER. This CDR3 contains 16 residues. DNA of the CDR3: TGCGCCAGCAGCCAAGATCCTAGCGGGACCTACAATGAGCAGTTCTTC. Its protein product is CASSQDPSGTYNEQFF.

The chain recombines TRBV15 with TRBJ2-7; unclear D gene. The germline V gene encodes CDR1 LNHNV and CDR2 YYDKDF (reference sequence). The CDR3 has 12 residues. V lost 9 bases to trimming and J lost 0 bases, with 9 bases between them. The CDR3 nucleotides read TGTGCCACGGGCCAAGACTCCTACGAGCAGTACTTC. Translated: CATGQDSYEQYF.

In its sample, this clone was seen many times. This rearrangement joins TRBV19 to TRBJ2-7; D might be TRBD2 (5 bases). The V end lost 0 bases, the J end lost 7 bases, and 19 bases lay between the germline ends. CDR1 LNHDA and CDR2 SQIVND come from the germline V gene (reference sequence). CDR3 length equals 16 residues. The CDR3 is CASSIDHDIVSGEQYF. The CDR3 DNA reads as TGTGCCAGTAGTATAGATCATGATATCGTATCGGGGGAGCAGTACTTC.

This chain joins TRBV27 and TRBJ1-1; D call uncertain. This CDR3 has 14 residues. CDR1 and CDR2 from the germline V gene are MNHEY and SMNVEV (reference sequence). V lost 3 bases, J lost 1 base, and 9 bases lay in between. As DNA, the CDR3 is TGTGCCAGCAGTTTGGGGAGGGAGAACACTGAAGCTTTCTTT. It specifies CASSLGRENTEAFF.

The rearrangement uses TRBV9 and TRBJ2-7; TRBD2 matches 7 bases. The CDR3 contains 15 residues. Germline V lookup: CDR1 SGDLS, CDR2 YYNGEE. The V gene end was trimmed by 4 bases and the J gene end by 0 bases; junction bases not matched to a gene: 7. CDR3 sequence (DNA): TGTGCCAGCAGCTTGTCCGGGACTAACTCCTACGAGCAGTACTTC. It is translated as CASSLSGTNSYEQYF.

The chain links TRBV29-1 to TRBJ2-5; D not certain. The germline V gene has CDR1 SQVTM and CDR2 ANQGSEA. The CDR3 runs 10 residues. V was clipped by 4 bases and J by 4 bases, with 4 bases between them. CDR3 sequence reads: CSVGGETQYF. As DNA, the CDR3 is TGCAGCGTTGGAGGAGAGACCCAGTACTTC.

This clone was picked up one time. This chain links TRBV6-1 with TRBJ1-2, with 7 bases that match TRBD1. The CDR3 contains 15 residues. Germline V CDR1 and CDR2: MNHNS, SASEGT. The ends lost 3 bases at V and 3 bases at J; junction bases unmatched: 7. CDR3 sequence reads: CASSEGGQTYYGYTF. The CDR3 nucleotides read TGTGCCAGCAGTGAGGGGGGACAGACCTACTATGGCTACACCTTC.